This passage covers 9 T cell receptor beta chains from one sample sequenced in a study of a mutant IDH1 vaccine in newly diagnosed glioma. Some clones are missing from TCRdb's copy, which holds only in-frame ones; the method was immunoSEQ multiplex PCR. The data contain 60,000 or so clones, about 91% of them singletons. No antigen has been identified for these receptors. Specified time point: week 11, during vaccination. Each dose delivered 300 ug of mutant IDH1 20-mer peptide subcutaneously with imiquimod. Sequenced material: PBMCs, taken from a glioma patient whose treatment included an IDH1 peptide vaccine. Receptors originate from a man in his forties or fifties with glioma.

The count of this clone is one. The chain carries TRBV19 and TRBJ2-3; tentative D call: TRBD2 (5 bases). Trimming left V 5 bases short and J 0 bases short, with 21 bases between. The CDR3 consists of 18 residues. Germline V CDR1 and CDR2: LNHDA, SQIVND (reference sequence). The CDR3 nucleotides are TGTGCCAGTAGTTCCCCCCGCCCGGGCCGCGGGAGCACAGATACGCAGTATTTT. It translates to CASSSPRPGRGSTDTQYF.

The rearrangement links TRBV6-1 to TRBJ2-1, with D tentatively TRBD1 or TRBD2 (5 bases each). The V and J ends lost 6 bases and 10 bases respectively, with 16 bases between them. Germline values: CDR1 MNHNS, CDR2 SASEGT. CDR3 length equals 13 residues. The CDR3 sequence is CASRGIRDAEQFF. The CDR3 DNA sequence: TGTGCCAGCAGGGGTATCCGGGACGCCGAGCAGTTCTTC.

The J gene is TRBJ1-5, the V gene TRBV27, with a weak D call TRBD1 (6 bases). Per germline, CDR1 MNHEY and CDR2 SMNVEV (reference sequence). The CDR3 covers 22 residues. V lost 3 bases and J lost 6, with 36 bases in between. The CDR3 spells CASSFVVAGRGVQGEDFQPQHF. CDR3 nucleotides: TGTGCCAGCAGTTTCGTAGTGGCGGGCAGGGGAGTACAGGGCGAGGACTTTCAGCCCCAGCATTTT.

The V gene is TRBV7-2, the J gene TRBJ1-5, with 7 positions matching TRBD1. Germline loops: CDR1 SGHTA, CDR2 FQGNSA. CDR3 length: 16 residues. Unmatched junction bases numbered 5, after V lost 2 bases and J lost 1 base. CDR3 nucleotide sequence: TGTGCCAGCAGCTTATGGACAGGTATAAGCAATCAGCCCCAGCATTTT. Amino acid sequence: CASSLWTGISNQPQHF.

The rearrangement joins TRBV5-4 to TRBJ2-3; tentative D call: TRBD2 (5 bases). The ends were cut back, 1 base at V and 2 bases at J, with 11 bases in the middle. Germline CDR1 is SGHNT and CDR2 is YYREEE (reference sequence). The CDR3 spans 15 residues. The chain's CDR3 is CASSLKLGNTDTQYF. The CDR3 coding sequence is TGTGCCAGCAGCTTGAAACTAGGCAACACAGATACGCAGTATTTT.

This CDR3 reads CATKRGKNTEAFF. The CDR3 bases are TGTGCCACCAAGAGGGGGAAGAACACTGAAGCTTTCTTT. This chain connects TRBV6-5 to TRBJ1-1; tentative D call: TRBD1 (6 bases). Germline V gene sequence: CDR1 MNHEY, CDR2 SVGAGI. The length of the CDR3 is 13 residues. V dropped 10 bases and J dropped 1 base, with 13 bases sitting between them.

The table lists this clone with a count of one. The V and J genes are TRBV7-9 and TRBJ1-2; D may be TRBD1 (6 bases). Trimming took 4 bases from V and 8 from J, leaving 20 bases between them. Germline lookup yields CDR1 SEHNR and CDR2 FQNEAQ (reference sequence). This CDR3 comprises 15 residues. The CDR3 coding sequence is TGTGCCAGCAGCTCAGAAGGGGGGGAGAGAGGAGGCTACACCTTC. Protein sequence: CASSSEGGERGGYTF. The full variable domain, in which reference TRBV7-9 and TRBJ1-2 provide the parts outside the CDR3, is DTGVSQNPRHKITKRGQNVTFRCDPISEHNRLYWYRQTLGQGPEFLTYFQNEAQLEKSRLLSDRFSAERPKGSFSTLEIQRTEQGDSAMYLCASSSEGGERGGYTFGSGTRLTVV.

The V gene is TRBV28, the J gene TRBJ2-7; 9 bases map to TRBD2. CDR1 is MDHEN, CDR2 SYDVKM, per germline. The CDR3 runs 18 residues. V was clipped by 4 bases and J by 0 bases; unmatched bases: 13. The CDR3 DNA follows: TGTGCCAGCAGTTCCCCCGGTGATCTAGCGGGAACCTCCTACGAGCAGTACTTC. Translated, it gives CASSSPGDLAGTSYEQYF.

This sequence joins TRBV30 and TRBJ2-3, with 8 bases aligning to TRBD1. CDR3 length equals 14 residues. Losses at the gene ends were 7 bases for V and 6 bases for J; bases not matched to a gene: 12. Germline V gene sequence: CDR1 GTSNPN, CDR2 SVGIG (reference sequence). CDR3 DNA sequence: TGTGCCTTAATCAGGGGGCGGGGCGGGGATACGCAGTATTTT. Translating gives CALIRGRGGDTQYF. The entire variable domain, with the rest obtained from reference TRBV30 and TRBJ2-3, is as follows: SQTIHQWPATLVQPVGSPLSLECTVEGTSNPNLYWYRQAAGRGLQLLFYSVGIGQISSEVPQNLSASRPQDRQFILSSKKLLLSDSGFYLCALIRGRGGDTQYFGPGTRLTVL.